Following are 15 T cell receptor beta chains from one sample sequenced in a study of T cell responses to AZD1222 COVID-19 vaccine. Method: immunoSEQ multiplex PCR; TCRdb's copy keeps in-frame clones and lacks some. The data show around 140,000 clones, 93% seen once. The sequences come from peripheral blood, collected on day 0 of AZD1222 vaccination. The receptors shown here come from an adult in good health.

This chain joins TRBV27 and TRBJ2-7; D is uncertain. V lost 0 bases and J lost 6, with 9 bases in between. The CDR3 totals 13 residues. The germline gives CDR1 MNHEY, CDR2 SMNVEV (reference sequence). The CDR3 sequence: CASSLSLVGEQYF. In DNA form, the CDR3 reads TGTGCCAGCAGTTTATCGTTAGTGGGCGAGCAGTACTTC.

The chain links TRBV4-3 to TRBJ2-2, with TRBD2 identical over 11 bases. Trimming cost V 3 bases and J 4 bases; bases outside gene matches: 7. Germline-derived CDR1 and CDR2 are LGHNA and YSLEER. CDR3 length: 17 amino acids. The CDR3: CASSQRLAGSGTGELFF. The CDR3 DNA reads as TGCGCCAGCAGCCAGAGACTAGCGGGAAGTGGCACCGGGGAGCTGTTTTTT.

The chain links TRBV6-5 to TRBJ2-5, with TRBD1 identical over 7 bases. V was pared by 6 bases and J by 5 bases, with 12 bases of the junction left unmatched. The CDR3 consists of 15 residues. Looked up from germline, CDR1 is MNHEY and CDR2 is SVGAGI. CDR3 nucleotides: TGTGCCAGCAGCCCGGTCCGACAGGGACACGAGACCCAGTACTTC. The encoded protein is CASSPVRQGHETQYF.

CDR3 protein: CASSSATGQVGGGYTF. CDR3 nucleotides: TGTGCCAGCAGTTCAGCCACTGGACAGGTCGGCGGTGGCTACACCTTC. The gene calls are TRBV2 and TRBJ1-2, with 7 positions matching TRBD1. Germline values: CDR1 SNHLY, CDR2 FYNNEI. After removal of 5 bases from V and 7 bases from J, the junction contained 16 bases not matched to a gene. The CDR3 spans 16 residues.

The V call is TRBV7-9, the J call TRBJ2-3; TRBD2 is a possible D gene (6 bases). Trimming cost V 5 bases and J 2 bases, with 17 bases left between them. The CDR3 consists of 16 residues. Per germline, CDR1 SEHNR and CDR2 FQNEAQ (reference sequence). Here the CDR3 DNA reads TGTGCCAGCAGCGTCCAGGTGCGGGGCTACACAGATACGCAGTATTTT. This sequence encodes CASSVQVRGYTDTQYF. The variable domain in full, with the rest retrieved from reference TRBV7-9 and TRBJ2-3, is DTGVSQNPRHKITKRGQNVTFRCDPISEHNRLYWYRQTLGQGPEFLTYFQNEAQLEKSRLLSDRFSAERPKGSFSTLEIQRTEQGDSAMYLCASSVQVRGYTDTQYFGPGTRLTVL.

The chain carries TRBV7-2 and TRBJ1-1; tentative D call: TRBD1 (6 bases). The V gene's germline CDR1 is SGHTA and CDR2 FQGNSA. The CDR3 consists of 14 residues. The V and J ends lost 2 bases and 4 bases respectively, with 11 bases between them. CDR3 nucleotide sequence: TGTGCCAGCAGCTTACCAGGGGCGATCACTGAAGCTTTCTTT. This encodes CASSLPGAITEAFF. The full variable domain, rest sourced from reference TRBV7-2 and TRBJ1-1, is GAGVSQSPSNKVTEKGKDVELRCDPISGHTALYWYRQSLGQGLEFLIYFQGNSAPDKSGLPSDRFSAERTGGSVSTLTIQRTQQEDSAVYLCASSLPGAITEAFFGQGTRLTVV.

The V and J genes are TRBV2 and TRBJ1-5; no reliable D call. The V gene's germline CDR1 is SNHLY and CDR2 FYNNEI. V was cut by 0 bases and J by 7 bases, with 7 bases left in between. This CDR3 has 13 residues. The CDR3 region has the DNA TGTGCCAGCAGTGAAGCCGTGGACCAGCCCCAGCATTTT. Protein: CASSEAVDQPQHF.

In nucleotides, the CDR3 is TGTGCCAGCAGTTTGAAGAACACTGAAGCTTTCTTT. It translates to CASSLKNTEAFF. V usage is TRBV28 and J usage is TRBJ1-1; D gene unclear. This CDR3 has 12 amino acids. CDR1 and CDR2 (germline): MDHEN, SYDVKM. V dropped 3 bases and J dropped 1 base, with 3 bases sitting between them.

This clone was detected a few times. CDR3 DNA: TGTGCCAGCAGCGTGGACAGGGGAAGGGCTCGCGAGCAGTACTTC. As protein: CASSVDRGRAREQYF. The chain combines TRBV5-6 with TRBJ2-7; TRBD1 aligns across 9 bases. The CDR3 has 15 amino acids. Per the germline V gene, CDR1 is SGHDT and CDR2 is YYEEEE. J was trimmed by 6 bases and V by 4 bases; bases with no gene match: 11.

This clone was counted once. The CDR3 reads CASSLSPGEETQYF. The DNA for the CDR3 is TGTGCCAGCAGCCTCAGCCCAGGGGAAGAGACCCAGTACTTC. This chain connects TRBV7-3 to TRBJ2-5, with a tentative D call TRBD1 (6 bases). CDR3 length equals 14 residues. The ends were cut back, 5 bases at V and 3 bases at J, with 13 bases in the middle. Per germline, CDR1 SGHTA and CDR2 FQGTGA.

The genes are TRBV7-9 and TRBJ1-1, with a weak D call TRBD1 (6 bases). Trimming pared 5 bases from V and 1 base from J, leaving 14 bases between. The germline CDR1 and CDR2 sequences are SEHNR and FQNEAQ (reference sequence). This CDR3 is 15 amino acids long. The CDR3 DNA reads TGTGCCAGCAGCGTCCAGGGGCGGAAGAACACTGAAGCTTTCTTT. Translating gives CASSVQGRKNTEAFF.

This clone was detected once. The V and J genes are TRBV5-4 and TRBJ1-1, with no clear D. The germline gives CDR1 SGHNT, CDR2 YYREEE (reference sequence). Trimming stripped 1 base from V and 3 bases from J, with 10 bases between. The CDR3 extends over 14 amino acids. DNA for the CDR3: TGTGCCAGCAGCTTGTTTGGGGTACACACTGAAGCTTTCTTT. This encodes CASSLFGVHTEAFF.

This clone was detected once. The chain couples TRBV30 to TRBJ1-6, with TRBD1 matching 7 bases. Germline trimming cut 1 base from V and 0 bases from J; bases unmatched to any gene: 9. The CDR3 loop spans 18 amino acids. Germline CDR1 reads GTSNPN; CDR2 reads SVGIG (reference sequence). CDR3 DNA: TGTGCCTGGAGTGGGTCGGTAGGGGGCAGCTCCTATAATTCACCCCTCCACTTT. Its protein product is CAWSGSVGGSSYNSPLHF.

The CDR3 here is CASSEVTGFVGELFF. In DNA form, the CDR3 reads TGTGCCAGCAGTGAAGTGACAGGGTTTGTCGGGGAGCTGTTTTTT. The rearrangement joins TRBV6-1 to TRBJ2-2; 7 bases map to TRBD1. CDR1 and CDR2 (germline): MNHNS, SASEGT. Losses at the gene ends were 1 base for V and 7 bases for J; bases not matched to a gene: 6. The CDR3 extends over 15 amino acids.

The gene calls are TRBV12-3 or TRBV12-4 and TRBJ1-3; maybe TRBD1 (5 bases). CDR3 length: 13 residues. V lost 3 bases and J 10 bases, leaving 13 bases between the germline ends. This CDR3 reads CASSLGGGLTIYF. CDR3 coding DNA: TGTGCCAGCAGTTTGGGGGGGGGTTTGACCATATATTTT.